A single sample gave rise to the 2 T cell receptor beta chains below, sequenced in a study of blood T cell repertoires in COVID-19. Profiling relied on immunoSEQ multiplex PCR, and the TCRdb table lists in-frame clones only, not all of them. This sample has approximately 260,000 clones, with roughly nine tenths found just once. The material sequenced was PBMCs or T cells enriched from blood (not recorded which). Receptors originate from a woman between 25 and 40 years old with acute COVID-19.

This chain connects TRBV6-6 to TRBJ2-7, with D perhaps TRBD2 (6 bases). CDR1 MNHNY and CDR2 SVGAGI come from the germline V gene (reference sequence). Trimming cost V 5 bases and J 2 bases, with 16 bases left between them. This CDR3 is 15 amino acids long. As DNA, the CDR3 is TGTGCCAGCAGTCCCCGGGACTTCCTCCCCTACGAGCAGTACTTC. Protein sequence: CASSPRDFLPYEQYF.

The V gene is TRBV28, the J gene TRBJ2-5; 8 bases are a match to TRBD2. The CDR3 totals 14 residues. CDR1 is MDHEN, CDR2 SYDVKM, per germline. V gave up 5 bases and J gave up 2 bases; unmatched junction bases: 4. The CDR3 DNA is TGTGCCAGCAGTCCGGGAGGGGTGCAAGAGACCCAGTACTTC. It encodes CASSPGGVQETQYF. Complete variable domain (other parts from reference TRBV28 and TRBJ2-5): DVKVTQSSRYLVKRTGEKVFLECVQDMDHENMFWYRQDPGLGLRLIYFSYDVKMKEKGDIPEGYSVSREKKERFSLILESASTNQTSMYLCASSPGGVQETQYFGPGTRLLVL.